This T cell receptor (beta chain) originates from a study of CD8+CD57+ T cells in acquired aplastic anemia. In the case of this clonotype: A much bigger clone sits one base away, suggesting this may be a read error. The conserved closing phenylalanine or tryptophan is absent in this CDR3, likely reflecting a read error. It is unclear where the CDR3 begins or ends on the DNA, so no DNA is shown, and the CDR3 is as TCRdb lists it.

Germline V CDR1 and CDR2: MNHEY, SVGAGI. The CDR3 extends over 13 residues, inclusive of both ends. TCR beta VDJ combinations and CDR3 sequences were profiled from genomic DNA. Via MiXCR, TCRdb re-called the reads, giving one row per CDR3 protein. The sample consists of about 150,000 distinct CDR3 sequences, roughly 40% of them appearing once. The gene calls are TRBV6-5 and TRBJ2-1. This receptor was obtained from a human donor in good health, serving as a control. Sequenced: sorted CD4+, CD8+, or CD8+CD57+ T cells (not recorded which) from PBMCs. This CDR3 is CASSYSMEGEEFS.